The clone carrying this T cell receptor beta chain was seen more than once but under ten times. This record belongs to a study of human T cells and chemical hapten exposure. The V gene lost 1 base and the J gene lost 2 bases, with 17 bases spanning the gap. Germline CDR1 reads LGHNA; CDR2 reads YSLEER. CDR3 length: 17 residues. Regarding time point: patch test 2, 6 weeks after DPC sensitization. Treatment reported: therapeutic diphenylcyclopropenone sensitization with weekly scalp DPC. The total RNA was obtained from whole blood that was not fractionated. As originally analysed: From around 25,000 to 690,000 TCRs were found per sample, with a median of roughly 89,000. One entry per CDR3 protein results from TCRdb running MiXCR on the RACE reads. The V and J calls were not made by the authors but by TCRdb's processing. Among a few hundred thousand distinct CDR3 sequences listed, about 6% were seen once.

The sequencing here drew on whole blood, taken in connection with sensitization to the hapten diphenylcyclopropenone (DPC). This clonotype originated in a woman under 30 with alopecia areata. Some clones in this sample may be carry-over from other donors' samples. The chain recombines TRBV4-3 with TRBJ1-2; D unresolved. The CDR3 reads CASSQGVPPRLNYGYTF. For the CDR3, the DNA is TGCGCCAGCAGCCAAGGCGTGCCCCCGCGCCTAAACTATGGCTACACCTTC.